This section outlines one T cell receptor (beta chain) sequence together with its context. Its antigen remains unidentified. V shed 10 bases and J shed 8 bases, with 20 bases lying between them. Germline assignment: CDR1 SNHLY and CDR2 FYNNEI. This CDR3 contains 13 residues. The sample belongs to a study of T cell responses to AZD1222 COVID-19 vaccine. TCRdb keeps only in-frame clones here, not all; method: immunoSEQ multiplex PCR. Of under 300,000 clones listed, just over 90% are singletons. Findings and caveats of the study: Repertoires were collected only later (after the peak T cell response had occurred). Clonal diversity may have been underestimated, and the donors were mostly white British, with more females than males.

The gene calls are TRBV2 and TRBJ1-1, with D possibly being TRBD1 (5 bases). The starting material was peripheral blood, obtained on day 0 of AZD1222 vaccination. This TCR came from an adult in good health. The CDR3 DNA reads as TGTGCCACCCCAACTGGGGCGGGATCCGAAGCTTTCTTT. This gives the protein CATPTGAGSEAFF. Supplemented by reference TRBV2 and TRBJ1-1, the full variable domain reads EPEVTQTPSHQVTQMGQEVILRCVPISNHLYFYWYRQILGQKVEFLVSFYNNEISEKSEIFDDQFSVERPDGSNFTLKIRSTKLEDSAMYFCATPTGAGSEAFFGQGTRLTVV.